This T cell receptor (beta chain) was captured by sequencing in a study of graft-versus-host responses after intestinal transplantation. For the study at large: As for transplant type, recipients had multivisceral, liver-intestinal, or isolated intestinal grafts. Anti-thymocyte globulin induction was given to all recipients, followed by tacrolimus and steroids for around three years.

The CDR3 sequence is 13 residues long. Trimming removed 4 bases from V and 4 bases from J, with 8 bases in between. CDR1 is LNHNV and CDR2 is YYDKDF in the germline V gene (reference sequence). Sequenced by immunoSEQ multiplex PCR; TCRdb stores in-frame clones only, minus some. The profile shows 43,000 or so clones, roughly 95% of them singletons. Study-wide points: After transplant, early declines in HvG clones were associated with peak levels of circulating GvH clones.

This clone has only a few counts. The antigen is undetermined. The chain recombines TRBV15 with TRBJ1-5; D gene uncertain. The starting material was PBMCs, obtained about 11 months after intestinal transplant. The receptor was derived from a human patient who received an intestinal transplant, so some T cells may come from the graft donor. The CDR3 DNA is TGTGCCACCAGCACGGGGATGAATCAGCCCCAGCATTTT. Translating gives CATSTGMNQPQHF.